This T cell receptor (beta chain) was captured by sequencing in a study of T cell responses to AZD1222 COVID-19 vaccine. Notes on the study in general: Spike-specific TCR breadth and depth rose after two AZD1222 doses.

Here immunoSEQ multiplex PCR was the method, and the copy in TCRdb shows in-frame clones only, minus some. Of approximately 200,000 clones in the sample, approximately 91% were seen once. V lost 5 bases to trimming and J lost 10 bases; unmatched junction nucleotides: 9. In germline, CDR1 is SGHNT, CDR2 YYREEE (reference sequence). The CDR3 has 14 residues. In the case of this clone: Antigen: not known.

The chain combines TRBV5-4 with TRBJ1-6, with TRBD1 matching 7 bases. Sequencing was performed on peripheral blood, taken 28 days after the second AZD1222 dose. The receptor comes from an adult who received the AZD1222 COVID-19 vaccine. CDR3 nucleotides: TGTGCCAGCAGAATACAGGGGAACGACTCACCCCTCCACTTT. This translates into CASRIQGNDSPLHF.